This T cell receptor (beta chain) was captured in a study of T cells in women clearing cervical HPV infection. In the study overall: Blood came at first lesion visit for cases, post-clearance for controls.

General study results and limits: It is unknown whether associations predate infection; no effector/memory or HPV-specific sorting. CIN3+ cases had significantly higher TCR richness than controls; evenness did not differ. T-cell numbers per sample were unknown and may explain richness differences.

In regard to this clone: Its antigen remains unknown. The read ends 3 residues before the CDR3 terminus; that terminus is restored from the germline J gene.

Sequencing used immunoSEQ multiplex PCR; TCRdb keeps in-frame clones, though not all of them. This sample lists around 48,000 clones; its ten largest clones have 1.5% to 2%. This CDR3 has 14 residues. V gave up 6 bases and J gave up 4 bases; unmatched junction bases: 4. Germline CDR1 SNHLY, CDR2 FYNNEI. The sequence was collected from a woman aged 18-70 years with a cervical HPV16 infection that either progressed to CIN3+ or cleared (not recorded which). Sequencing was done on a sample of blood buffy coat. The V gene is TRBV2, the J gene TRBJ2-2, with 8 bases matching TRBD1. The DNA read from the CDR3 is TGTGCCAGCAGACGGACAGGGCGCACCGGGGAG. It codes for CASRRTGRTGE. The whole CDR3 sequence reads CASRRTGRTGELFF.